This T cell receptor (beta chain) was captured by sequencing in a study of cytomegalovirus exposure and HLA in healthy donors. There were likely unrecorded immune exposures, though donors were nominally healthy when sampled. This clone has more than one count but fewer than ten. This CDR3 contains 17 residues. Trimming stripped 7 bases from V and 6 bases from J, with 25 bases between. CDR1 SGHKS and CDR2 YYEKEE come from the germline V gene (reference sequence). PCR involved 60 Vbeta and 13 Jbeta primers. Sequencing was performed with immunoSEQ multiplex PCR; in TCRdb, only in-frame clones are kept and a portion is missing. This sample has fewer than 200,000 clones, with 65% to 80% found just once.

This TCR derives from a man aged 35-49 years in good health and CMV-seronegative. Sequenced sample: PBMCs. The chain employs TRBV5-5 and TRBJ1-4; D may be TRBD1 (6 bases). In DNA, the CDR3 is TGTGCCAGCCCCGCCGAACCGAGAGGACAGAGATATGAAAAACTGTTTTTT. It is translated as CASPAEPRGQRYEKLFF.